This T cell receptor beta chain came from a study of CD8 T cells in Susac syndrome. About the research overall: Within the sequenced group of Susac syndrome patients, five or six showed active disease and fewer than 10 were in remission.

General study findings and limits: Peak Susac CD8+ clonal expansion was seen in TEMRA cells and active patients. The number of Susac-specific public clones found was approximately 17 in total CD8+ repertoires and a few in CD8+ TEMRA repertoires.

From germline, CDR1 is PRHDT and CDR2 FYEKMQ (reference sequence). The CDR3 totals 17 residues. With 3 bases clipped from V and 10 bases from J, the junction kept 17 bases outside the gene matches. Sequencing of TCR beta was undertaken in CD8+ and CD4+ T cells derived from blood. Reverse transcription of roughly 0.5 to 1 ug RNA was carried out with random hexamers. TCRdb re-called the immunoSEQ multiplex PCR reads through MiXCR, storing one row per CDR3 protein. The data show 130,000 or so distinct CDR3 sequences, 90% to 95% seen once. This clonotype was seen only once. What it recognizes is unknown. The sample taken for sequencing was CD8+ T cells from PBMCs. This clonotype was obtained from a human donor with Susac syndrome. V is TRBV13 and J is TRBJ2-1, with 8 bases fitting TRBD1. The CDR3 DNA is TGTGCCAGCAGCTTGTTGTTTCTCGGACAGGGTGTAGGGGAGCAGTTCTTC. It codes for CASSLLFLGQGVGEQFF.